This T cell receptor (beta chain) was sequenced for a study of CXCR3-negative and CXCR3-positive naive CD8 T cells. Carrying UMI labels, the TRB cDNA libraries were prepared through 5' RACE. TCRdb reprocessed the 5' RACE reads; each CDR3 protein has one entry and no DNA is given. The sample table includes around 140,000 distinct CDR3 sequences. This CDR3 region has 13 residues. Germline CDR1 is SGHVS and CDR2 is FNYEAQ. V is TRBV7-6 and J is TRBJ2-2; TCRdb designates TRBD1, a call that cannot be tested without DNA. This TCR was recovered from a human donor in good health. Some clones in this sample may be carry-over from other donors' samples. Material: naive CXCR3- CD8+ T cells from blood. Noted subset: CD45RO-CCR7+CD27+CD95- naive CD8+ T cells lacking CXCR3 (TNR3-). CDR3: CASSHDPAGELFF.